These T cell receptor beta chains were read from a single sample in a study of blood T cells in healthy people across ages. TCRdb redid the calling of the 5' RACE reads with MiXCR, one entry per CDR3 protein. The profile shows over a million distinct CDR3 sequences, 35% to 45% of them singletons. Sequenced sample: blood. Receptors originate from a woman younger than 35 in good health. Each CDR3 is given with its conserved first and last residue. The D gene is left open where the match is weak. Clone size is not always given. Where it is, it says once, few, many or a class for expanded clones.

J gene: TRBJ2-7; D gene: NA; V gene: TRBV28; clone size: NA; CDR3 protein: CASSSPSMGEIPYEQYF; CDR3 DNA: TGTGCCAGCAGTTCTCCCTCGATGGGGGAAATACCCTACGAGCAGTACTTC
J gene: TRBJ2-7; D gene: NA; V gene: TRBV6-5; clone size: NA; CDR3 protein: CASSYSRYPYEQYF; CDR3 DNA: TGTGCCAGCAGTTACTCCCGGTACCCCTACGAGCAGTACTTC
J gene: TRBJ2-3; D gene: NA; V gene: TRBV4-3; clone size: many; CDR3 protein: CASSQDTGRGFTDTQYF; CDR3 DNA: TGCGCCAGCAGCCAAGATACGGGCCGGGGGTTCACAGATACGCAGTATTTT
J gene: TRBJ2-3; D gene: TRBD1; V gene: TRBV6-6; clone size: NA; CDR3 protein: CANSYSGGQGMGTQYF; CDR3 DNA: TGTGCCAACAGTTACTCGGGCGGACAGGGAATGGGTACGCAGTATTTT
J gene: TRBJ2-2; D gene: NA; V gene: TRBV18; clone size: NA; CDR3 protein: CASSPVGGRTGELFF; CDR3 DNA: TGTGCCAGCTCACCAGTAGGGGGTCGGACCGGGGAGCTGTTTTTT
J gene: TRBJ2-4; D gene: NA; V gene: TRBV6-5; clone size: few; CDR3 protein: CASSWGQHEQYF; CDR3 DNA: TGTGCCAGCAGTTGGGGCCAACATGAGCAGTACTTC
J gene: TRBJ1-2; D gene: NA; V gene: TRBV29-1; clone size: NA; CDR3 protein: CSGLDGDGYTF; CDR3 DNA: TGCAGCGGCCTGGACGGAGATGGCTACACCTTC
J gene: TRBJ2-5; D gene: NA; V gene: TRBV7-8; clone size: few; CDR3 protein: CASSLVWPKETQYF; CDR3 DNA: TGTGCCAGCAGCTTAGTATGGCCTAAAGAGACCCAGTACTTC
J gene: TRBJ2-1; D gene: TRBD2; V gene: TRBV5-1; clone size: NA; CDR3 protein: CASSLAPLAGGGNEQFF; CDR3 DNA: TGCGCCAGCAGCTTGGCCCCTCTAGCGGGGGGGGGTAATGAGCAGTTCTTC
J gene: TRBJ2-7; D gene: TRBD2; V gene: TRBV6-2/TRBV6-3; clone size: NA; CDR3 protein: CTSSSRFTGTSGRAPYNEQYF; CDR3 DNA: TGTACCAGCAGTTCTAGATTCACCGGGACTAGCGGGAGAGCCCCTTACAATGAGCAGTACTTC
J gene: TRBJ2-6; D gene: NA; V gene: TRBV5-5; clone size: NA; CDR3 protein: CASSDQAWANVLTF; CDR3 DNA: TGTGCCAGCAGCGATCAGGCTTGGGCCAACGTCCTGACTTTC
J gene: TRBJ2-5; D gene: NA; V gene: TRBV9; clone size: NA; CDR3 protein: CASSVSSNEQYF; CDR3 DNA: TGTGCCAGCAGCGTGAGCAGCAATGAGCAGTACTTC
J gene: TRBJ2-1; D gene: NA; V gene: TRBV28; clone size: NA; CDR3 protein: CASSSVGEVSYNEQFF; CDR3 DNA: TGTGCCAGCAGTTCCGTGGGGGAGGTTTCCTACAATGAGCAGTTCTTC
J gene: TRBJ2-3; D gene: NA; V gene: TRBV3-1; clone size: once; CDR3 protein: CASSQDSGRVGAQYF; CDR3 DNA: TGTGCCAGCAGCCAAGATTCGGGCAGGGTCGGTGCGCAGTATTTT
J gene: TRBJ2-7; D gene: NA; V gene: TRBV20-1; clone size: few; CDR3 protein: CSAGTTDHYEQYF; CDR3 DNA: TGCAGTGCTGGAACGACTGACCACTACGAGCAGTACTTC
J gene: TRBJ2-1; D gene: NA; V gene: TRBV20-1; clone size: NA; CDR3 protein: CRAKRGGNEDEQFF; CDR3 DNA: TGCAGGGCCAAAAGGGGGGGAAATGAGGATGAGCAGTTCTTC
J gene: TRBJ1-2; D gene: TRBD1; V gene: TRBV5-1; clone size: few; CDR3 protein: CASSTNQGADGYTF; CDR3 DNA: TGCGCCAGCAGCACGAACCAGGGGGCGGATGGCTACACCTTC
J gene: TRBJ1-1; D gene: TRBD1; V gene: TRBV5-1; clone size: NA; CDR3 protein: CASSLGGTGFMNTEAFF; CDR3 DNA: TGCGCCAGCAGCTTGGGCGGGACAGGGTTTATGAACACTGAAGCTTTCTTT
J gene: TRBJ2-3; D gene: TRBD2; V gene: TRBV5-5; clone size: NA; CDR3 protein: CASSSGSGSQDTQYF; CDR3 DNA: TGTGCCAGCAGCTCGGGTAGCGGGAGTCAGGATACGCAGTATTTT
J gene: TRBJ2-1; D gene: NA; V gene: TRBV20-1; clone size: few; CDR3 protein: CSARDPGIYNEQFF; CDR3 DNA: TGCAGTGCTAGAGATCCTGGTATTTACAATGAGCAGTTCTTC
J gene: TRBJ1-2; D gene: NA; V gene: TRBV28; clone size: NA; CDR3 protein: CASSPLNAGPSNYGYTF; CDR3 DNA: TGTGCCAGCAGCCCTCTTAATGCAGGCCCTTCTAACTATGGCTACACCTTC
J gene: TRBJ2-7; D gene: TRBD2; V gene: TRBV9; clone size: NA; CDR3 protein: CASFKRDWEQYF; CDR3 DNA: TGTGCCAGTTTTAAGCGGGACTGGGAGCAGTACTTC
J gene: TRBJ2-1; D gene: NA; V gene: TRBV20-1; clone size: many; CDR3 protein: CSASAGSSYNEQFF; CDR3 DNA: TGCAGTGCTAGTGCGGGGAGCTCCTACAATGAGCAGTTCTTC
J gene: TRBJ2-7; D gene: NA; V gene: TRBV9; clone size: NA; CDR3 protein: CASSGGLNSYEQYF; CDR3 DNA: TGTGCCAGCAGCGGGGGGCTAAACTCCTACGAGCAGTACTTC
J gene: TRBJ2-7; D gene: NA; V gene: TRBV10-3; clone size: NA; CDR3 protein: CAISERPVQRHEQYF; CDR3 DNA: TGTGCCATCAGTGAGCGGCCTGTGCAACGGCACGAGCAGTACTTC
J gene: TRBJ2-3; D gene: TRBD1; V gene: TRBV29-1; clone size: few; CDR3 protein: CSVTGTGDIDTQYF; CDR3 DNA: TGCAGCGTAACCGGGACAGGGGATATAGATACGCAGTATTTT
J gene: TRBJ1-3; D gene: NA; V gene: TRBV7-2; clone size: NA; CDR3 protein: CASSSPARSHTIYF; CDR3 DNA: TGTGCCAGCAGCTCACCGGCGCGCAGCCACACCATATATTTT